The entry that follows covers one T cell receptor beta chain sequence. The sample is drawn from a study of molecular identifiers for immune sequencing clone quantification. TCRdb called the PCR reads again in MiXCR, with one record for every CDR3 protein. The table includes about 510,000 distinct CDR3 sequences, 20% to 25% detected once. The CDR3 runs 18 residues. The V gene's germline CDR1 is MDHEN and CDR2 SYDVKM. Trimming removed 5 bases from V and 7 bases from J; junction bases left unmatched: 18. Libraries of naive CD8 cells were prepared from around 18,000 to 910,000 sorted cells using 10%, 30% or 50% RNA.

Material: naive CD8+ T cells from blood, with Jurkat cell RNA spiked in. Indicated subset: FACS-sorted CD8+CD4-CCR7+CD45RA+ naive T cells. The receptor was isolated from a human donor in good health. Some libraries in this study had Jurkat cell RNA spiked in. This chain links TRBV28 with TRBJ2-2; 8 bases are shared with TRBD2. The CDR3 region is CASSPVELAGLRGGELFF. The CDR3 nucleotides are TGTGCCAGCAGTCCTGTGGAGCTAGCGGGCCTGAGGGGCGGGGAGCTGTTTTTT. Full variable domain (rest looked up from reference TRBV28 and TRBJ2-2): DVKVTQSSRYLVKRTGEKVFLECVQDMDHENMFWYRQDPGLGLRLIYFSYDVKMKEKGDIPEGYSVSREKKERFSLILESASTNQTSMYLCASSPVELAGLRGGELFFGEGSRLTVL.